These 29 T cell receptor beta chains were sequenced from one sample in a study of T cell responses to AZD1222 COVID-19 vaccine. Clones were read by immunoSEQ multiplex PCR, and TCRdb kept only the in-frame ones, dropping some. The table has about 170,000 clones, 80% to 90% seen once. Sequencing used peripheral blood, obtained 28 days after the second dose of the MenACWY control vaccine. These receptors were obtained from an adult who received the MenACWY meningococcal vaccine as a control.

For the CDR3, the DNA is TGTGCCAGCAGCCAAGATCGAGGGGCGCATAGCGAGCAGTACTTC. As protein: CASSQDRGAHSEQYF. The V and J genes are TRBV4-2 and TRBJ2-7; the D call may be TRBD1 or TRBD2 (5 bases each). V lost 0 bases and J lost 6, with 15 bases in between. This CDR3 contains 15 residues. The germline V gene encodes CDR1 LGHNA and CDR2 YNFKEQ.

CDR3 region: CASSFDTQYF. For the CDR3, the DNA is TGTGCCAGCAGTTTCGATACGCAGTATTTT. This chain links TRBV12-3 or TRBV12-4 with TRBJ2-3; no reliable D call. The CDR3 consists of 10 residues. V was cut by 3 bases and J by 6 bases, with 1 base left in between.

The chain carries TRBV5-1 and TRBJ2-6; tentatively, D is TRBD1 (6 bases). The CDR3 is 15 residues long. Trimming took off 7 bases at V and 1 base at J, with 12 bases between the two ends. Per the germline V gene, CDR1 is SGHRS and CDR2 is YFSETQ. CDR3 coding DNA: TGCGCCAGCGCCCTTCAGGGGTCTGGGGCCAACGTCCTGACTTTC. Its protein product is CASALQGSGANVLTF.

This chain connects TRBV7-9 to TRBJ1-6, with D possibly being TRBD1 (5 bases). CDR1 is SEHNR, CDR2 FQNEAQ, per germline (reference sequence). Trimming took 4 bases from V and 10 from J, leaving 14 bases between them. This CDR3 has 14 residues. The CDR3 region is CASSSWQGGSPLHF. The CDR3 DNA sequence: TGTGCCAGCAGCTCGTGGCAGGGAGGCTCACCCCTCCACTTT.

The CDR3 nucleotides are TGTGCCAGCAGCCCCTCGGCGGGTGGCTACACCTTC. Amino acids: CASSPSAGGYTF. The chain recombines TRBV9 with TRBJ1-2; D is uncertain. This CDR3 contains 12 residues. V shed 4 bases and J shed 7 bases, with 11 bases lying between them. CDR1 and CDR2 (germline): SGDLS, YYNGEE.

The gene calls are TRBV12-3 or TRBV12-4 and TRBJ1-1; D not certain. This CDR3 has 13 amino acids. Trimming pared 6 bases from V and 4 bases from J, leaving 12 bases between. The CDR3 coding sequence is TGTGCCAGCAGCCTCGGCGGGATCACTGAAGCTTTCTTT. This translates into CASSLGGITEAFF.

The CDR3: CASSPNPLLRDTQYF. CDR3 bases: TGTGCCAGCAGTCCCAATCCCCTACTCCGGGATACGCAGTATTTT. The chain links TRBV28 to TRBJ2-3; no clear D gene. The CDR3 is 15 amino acids. The V end lost 5 bases, the J end lost 6 bases, and 18 bases lay between the germline ends. The V gene's germline CDR1 is MDHEN and CDR2 SYDVKM.

The CDR3 DNA is TGCGCCAGCAGTGGAACCGGGACAGGGGGATATGAGCAGTACTTC. It encodes CASSGTGTGGYEQYF. The V gene is TRBV10-1, the J gene TRBJ2-7; 11 nucleotides match TRBD1. CDR1 and CDR2 (germline): WNHNN, SYGVQD (reference sequence). The CDR3 has 15 amino acids. V was pared by 4 bases and J by 7 bases, with 9 bases of the junction left unmatched.

The chain has TRBV19 and TRBJ2-3, with 14 bases fitting TRBD2. The length of the CDR3 is 18 residues. V shed 3 bases and J 6 bases; nucleotides not matched to a gene: 11. Per the germline V gene, CDR1 is LNHDA and CDR2 is SQIVND (reference sequence). The chain's CDR3 is CASSIGTSGSGTFDTQYF. DNA for the CDR3: TGTGCCAGTAGTATTGGGACTAGCGGGAGTGGAACGTTCGATACGCAGTATTTT.

The chain has TRBV5-5 and TRBJ2-3, with D unresolved. The V gene lost 0 bases and the J gene lost 6 bases, with 5 bases spanning the gap. Germline CDR1 and CDR2: SGHKS and YYEKEE (reference sequence). The CDR3 is made up of 12 amino acids. The CDR3 is CASSLEQDTQYF. In DNA, the CDR3 is TGTGCCAGCAGCTTGGAACAGGATACGCAGTATTTT.

Written as DNA, the CDR3 is TGTGCCAGCTCACCCGCGATCACTGAAGCTTTCTTT. Translating it yields CASSPAITEAFF. This chain uses TRBV18 with TRBJ1-1; D gene unclear. Trimming removed 3 bases from V and 4 bases from J, with 6 bases in between. CDR3 size: 12 residues. Germline CDR1 KGHSH, CDR2 LQKENI.

The gene calls are TRBV5-4 and TRBJ1-2, with TRBD1 matching 11 bases. CDR3 length: 15 residues. Germline V CDR1 and CDR2: SGHNT, YYREEE (reference sequence). V dropped 4 bases and J dropped 5; count of bases not matched to a gene: 7. The CDR3 nucleotides are TGTGCCAGCAGCCCCGGGACAGGGGGTCAATATGGCTACACCTTC. Translating it yields CASSPGTGGQYGYTF.

The chain couples TRBV19 to TRBJ1-1; 8 bases agree with TRBD1. This CDR3 has 14 residues. The junction had 0 bases not matched to a gene; V was cut back by 2 bases and J by 1 base. Germline V gene data show CDR1 as LNHDA and CDR2 as SQIVND (reference sequence). For the CDR3, the DNA is TGTGCCAGTAGTATACAGGGGGCGAACACTGAAGCTTTCTTT. Translated, it gives CASSIQGANTEAFF.

The chain combines TRBV3-1 (or the pseudogene TRBV3-2) with TRBJ2-6; D is perhaps TRBD1 or TRBD2 (5 bases each). Germline CDR1 reads LGHDT; CDR2 reads YNNKEL (reference sequence). V was cut by 4 bases and J by 1 base, with 17 bases left in between. The CDR3 extends over 18 amino acids. DNA for the CDR3: TGTGCCAGCAGCCGGAGGCAGGCTAGGGGTTCTGGGGCCAACGTCCTGACTTTC. Its protein product is CASSRRQARGSGANVLTF.

The chain couples TRBV28 to TRBJ2-7, with 7 nucleotides matching TRBD2. Trimming took 5 bases from V and 6 from J; bases not matched to a gene: 13. Germline CDR1 MDHEN, CDR2 SYDVKM. The CDR3 length is 15 residues. The CDR3 protein is CASSAPPLSGGEQYF. As DNA, the CDR3 is TGTGCCAGCAGTGCCCCTCCTCTTTCGGGGGGCGAGCAGTACTTC.

The count of this clone is one. The chain combines TRBV7-2 with TRBJ2-7, with D unclear. CDR3 length equals 15 residues. The germline V gene has CDR1 SGHTA and CDR2 FQGNSA. V lost 4 bases and J lost 4, with 17 bases in between. For the CDR3, the DNA is TGTGCCAGCAGCTCACCCCCACCAATTCTGTACGAGCAGTACTTC. Protein: CASSSPPPILYEQYF.

The chain links TRBV6-2 or TRBV6-3 to TRBJ1-3; no reliable D call. V was pared by 4 bases and J by 0 bases, with 10 bases between. Germline V gene sequence: CDR1 MNHEY, CDR2 SVGEGT. CDR3 length: 15 residues. The CDR3 region is CASSWARSSGNTIYF. The CDR3 DNA reads as TGTGCCAGCAGTTGGGCCCGGAGCTCTGGAAACACCATATATTTT.

This chain joins TRBV7-2 and TRBJ2-7; D tentatively fits TRBD1 or TRBD2 (5 bases each). CDR3 length: 14 amino acids. Germline values: CDR1 SGHTA, CDR2 FQGNSA. Trimming removed 6 bases from V and 3 bases from J, with 15 bases in between. The CDR3, as DNA: TGTGCCAGCAGTCCCCGGGACCTTGACTACGAGCAGTACTTC. This translates into CASSPRDLDYEQYF.

V and J are TRBV14 and TRBJ2-7, with D perhaps matching TRBD2 (6 bases). With 6 bases removed from V and 4 bases from J, the gap between germline ends came to 10 bases. The CDR3 runs to 12 residues. Germline loops: CDR1 SGHDN, CDR2 FVKESK. CDR3 bases: TGTGCCAGCAGTGGGACTGATTACGAGCAGTACTTC. Translated: CASSGTDYEQYF.

This clone is a singleton in its sample. V and J are TRBV30 and TRBJ1-1; no firm D call. The germline V and J ends were trimmed by 2 bases and 3 bases, with 10 bases remaining between them. This CDR3 has 13 residues. Germline loops: CDR1 GTSNPN, CDR2 SVGIG (reference sequence). The CDR3 region is CAWSWRVDTEAFF. CDR3 coding DNA: TGTGCCTGGAGTTGGAGGGTGGACACTGAAGCTTTCTTT.

The chain has TRBV5-1 and TRBJ2-7; 8 bases match TRBD2. The ends lost 4 bases at V and 0 bases at J; junction bases unmatched: 3. This CDR3 contains 14 residues. Germline V CDR1 and CDR2: SGHRS, YFSETQ. As DNA, the CDR3 is TGCGCCAGCAGCCGCGGGGGGCCCTCCTACGAGCAGTACTTC. The encoded protein is CASSRGGPSYEQYF.

This clone was counted a single time. The chain links TRBV27 to TRBJ1-6; D uncertain. V was shortened by 5 bases and J by 14 bases, with 28 bases between the two germline ends. CDR3 length: 17 residues. Germline V gives CDR1 MNHEY, CDR2 SMNVEV (reference sequence). For the CDR3, the DNA is TGTGCCAGCAGTCCGACCTTAAGGGAAGCTGGTGCAGCCTCCCTCCACTTT. Translated, it gives CASSPTLREAGAASLHF.

The chain employs TRBV29-1 and TRBJ2-2; possible D gene TRBD2, 5 bases. Between the trimmed V and J ends, which lost 0 bases and 6 bases, there was a span of 11 bases. The CDR3 runs 14 residues. Germline V gene sequence: CDR1 SQVTM, CDR2 ANQGSEA. This CDR3 is CSVEDPRGPGELFF. The CDR3 DNA reads TGCAGCGTTGAAGATCCTCGGGGTCCCGGGGAGCTGTTTTTT.

In DNA, the CDR3 is TGTGCCAGCAGCCCTGGGAGGGAAGAGACCCAGTACTTC. This gives the protein CASSPGREETQYF. V is TRBV11-2 and J is TRBJ2-5, with 7 bases identical to TRBD2. The V gene end was trimmed by 5 bases and the J gene end by 3 bases; junction bases not matched to a gene: 3. This CDR3 is built from 13 residues. The germline V gene has CDR1 SGHAT and CDR2 FQNNGV.

V usage is TRBV27 and J usage is TRBJ1-5; D uncertain. Germline CDR1 reads MNHEY; CDR2 reads SMNVEV (reference sequence). V was cut by 3 bases and J by 7 bases, with 13 bases left in between. The CDR3 has 14 amino acids. The CDR3 sequence: CASSFNDRAQPQHF. CDR3 bases: TGTGCCAGCAGTTTCAACGATAGGGCCCAGCCCCAGCATTTT.

V is TRBV28 and J is TRBJ1-3; D unresolved. Trimming left V 3 bases short and J 6 bases short, with 6 bases between. Germline V gene sequence: CDR1 MDHEN, CDR2 SYDVKM. CDR3 length equals 12 residues. The CDR3 spells CASSLPPNTIYF. The DNA for the CDR3 is TGTGCCAGCAGTTTGCCCCCAAACACCATATATTTT. Complete variable domain (other parts from reference TRBV28 and TRBJ1-3): DVKVTQSSRYLVKRTGEKVFLECVQDMDHENMFWYRQDPGLGLRLIYFSYDVKMKEKGDIPEGYSVSREKKERFSLILESASTNQTSMYLCASSLPPNTIYFGEGSWLTVV.

The V gene is TRBV28, the J gene TRBJ1-5; D is undetermined. The germline V gene has CDR1 MDHEN and CDR2 SYDVKM. The CDR3 length is 12 residues. The ends were cut back, 8 bases at V and 5 bases at J, with 10 bases in the middle. The CDR3 region has the DNA TGTGCCAGCCTGCAGATAGATCAGCCCCAGCATTTT. It encodes CASLQIDQPQHF. The full variable domain, rest sourced from reference TRBV28 and TRBJ1-5, is DVKVTQSSRYLVKRTGEKVFLECVQDMDHENMFWYRQDPGLGLRLIYFSYDVKMKEKGDIPEGYSVSREKKERFSLILESASTNQTSMYLCASLQIDQPQHFGDGTRLSIL.

The chain links TRBV30 to TRBJ1-4; no clear D gene. V was cut by 0 bases and J by 4 bases, with 9 bases left in between. Germline V gives CDR1 GTSNPN, CDR2 SVGIG (reference sequence). The length of the CDR3 is 14 residues. CDR3 in DNA: TGTGCCTGGAGTGTGAGGCTGTTTAATGAAAAACTGTTTTTT. It yields the protein CAWSVRLFNEKLFF. Full variable domain (missing parts from reference TRBV30 and TRBJ1-4): SQTIHQWPATLVQPVGSPLSLECTVEGTSNPNLYWYRQAAGRGLQLLFYSVGIGQISSEVPQNLSASRPQDRQFILSSKKLLLSDSGFYLCAWSVRLFNEKLFFGSGTQLSVL.

This chain links TRBV7-8 with TRBJ1-4; 9 bases map to TRBD1. The CDR3 loop spans 16 amino acids. Per germline, CDR1 SGHVS and CDR2 FQNEAQ. The V gene end was trimmed by 4 bases and the J gene end by 0 bases; junction bases not matched to a gene: 3. This CDR3 reads CASSSRTGATNEKLFF. The DNA of the CDR3 is TGTGCCAGCAGCTCGAGGACAGGGGCAACTAATGAAAAACTGTTTTTT.